The 17 T cell receptor beta chains given below trace back to one sample, sequenced in a study of CD8+CD57+ T cells in acquired aplastic anemia. According to the study, genomic DNA was the template for TCR beta VDJ and CDR3 profiling. TCRdb re-derived calls from the reads in MiXCR, one entry per CDR3 protein. The sample contains about 110,000 distinct CDR3 sequences, around 50% of which appear only once. Input material: sorted CD4+, CD8+, or CD8+CD57+ T cells (not recorded which) from PBMCs. The receptors shown here come from a human donor in good health, serving as a control.

In its sample, this clonotype was seen many times. The rearrangement links TRBV6-1 to TRBJ2-1; 7 nucleotides match TRBD2. The CDR3 contains 13 residues. Germline trimming cut 6 bases from V and 7 bases from J; bases unmatched to any gene: 6. The germline gives CDR1 MNHNS, CDR2 SASEGT. The CDR3 DNA reads TGTGCCAGCAGCCCGGGGGGTTCGAATGAGCAGTTCTTC. It encodes CASSPGGSNEQFF.

V usage is TRBV5-1 and J usage is TRBJ2-3; D assignment may be TRBD1 or TRBD2 (5 bases each). Looked up from germline, CDR1 is SGHRS and CDR2 is YFSETQ. This CDR3 has 15 residues. The V end was cut by 6 bases, the J end by 0 bases, with 14 bases between. The CDR3 region is CASTLSGGSTDTQYF. In nucleotides, the CDR3 is TGCGCCAGCACCCTCTCTGGGGGTAGCACAGATACGCAGTATTTT.

The J gene is TRBJ1-2, the V gene TRBV11-2, with D maybe TRBD1 (5 bases). Trimming took 0 bases from V and 8 from J, leaving 19 bases between them. Per the germline V gene, CDR1 is SGHAT and CDR2 is FQNNGV. This CDR3 is built from 16 residues. CDR3 sequence (DNA): TGTGCCAGCAGCTTAGACAGGGAAGGAAGTTTTTGCGGCTACACCTTC. Its translation: CASSLDREGSFCGYTF.

This clonotype has at least ten counts. This sequence joins TRBV20-1 and TRBJ2-5, with D perhaps given as TRBD1 or TRBD2 (5 bases each). There are 13 residues in the CDR3. Trimming stripped 5 bases from V and 0 bases from J, with 10 bases between. Looked up from germline, CDR1 is DFQATT and CDR2 is SNEGSKA (reference sequence). This CDR3 is CSAPPGHQETQYF. The CDR3 DNA is TGCAGTGCTCCTCCGGGACACCAAGAGACCCAGTACTTC.

This clonotype was detected many times. The gene calls are TRBV12-3 or TRBV12-4 and TRBJ2-5; 11 nucleotides line up with TRBD2. This CDR3 contains 15 residues. The trim removed 4 bases at V and 4 bases at J, leaving 5 bases unmatched. CDR3 amino acids: CASSSSGRWLETQYF. The DNA of the CDR3 is TGTGCCAGCAGTTCTAGCGGGAGGTGGCTAGAGACCCAGTACTTC.

This sequence joins TRBV19 and TRBJ1-5, with no clear D. The CDR3 loop spans 12 amino acids. CDR1 LNHDA and CDR2 SQIVND come from the germline V gene (reference sequence). V lost 0 bases to trimming and J lost 3 bases, with 0 bases between them. The CDR3 coding sequence is TGTGCCAGTAGTATAGACAATCAGCCCCAGCATTTT. Amino acid sequence: CASSIDNQPQHF.

This chain links TRBV29-1 with TRBJ2-7; 7 bases match TRBD1. V trimming: 7 bases; J trimming: 2 bases; junction bases outside the gene matches: 2. The length of the CDR3 is 11 residues. CDR1 SQVTM and CDR2 ANQGSEA come from the germline V gene. CDR3 sequence reads: CSGQGTYEQYF. CDR3 in DNA: TGCAGCGGACAGGGTACCTACGAGCAGTACTTC.

V gene TRBV24-1 combines with J gene TRBJ2-3; possibly TRBD1 for D (5 bases). The CDR3 spans 14 residues. CDR1 KGHDR and CDR2 SFDVKD come from the germline V gene. V dropped 3 bases and J dropped 0 bases, with 6 bases sitting between them. The CDR3 DNA follows: TGTGCCACCAGTGATCAGGGAAGCACAGATACGCAGTATTTT. This encodes CATSDQGSTDTQYF.

The V call is TRBV28, the J call TRBJ1-2, with 8 positions matching TRBD1. Trimming at V came to 5 bases and at J to 5 bases, leaving 7 bases not matched to a gene. Germline V gene data show CDR1 as MDHEN and CDR2 as SYDVKM. The CDR3 extends over 14 amino acids. The CDR3 spells CASSVMDRDYGYTF. The CDR3 region has the DNA TGTGCCAGCAGTGTCATGGACAGGGATTATGGCTACACCTTC.

This sequence joins TRBV7-9 and TRBJ1-2; D ambiguous. Trimming left V 5 bases short and J 7 bases short, with 8 bases between. The CDR3 extends over 11 amino acids. CDR1 is SEHNR and CDR2 is FQNEAQ in the germline V gene (reference sequence). The CDR3, as DNA: TGTGCCAGCAGCCGAGAGGGTGGCTACACCTTC. It yields the protein CASSREGGYTF.

This clonotype has ten or more counts. The chain uses TRBV20-1 and TRBJ2-7; TRBD1 aligns across 8 bases. J gave up 5 bases and V 2 bases, and 8 bases lay outside the gene matches. This CDR3 has 14 amino acids. CDR1 and CDR2 from the germline V gene are DFQATT and SNEGSKA (reference sequence). CDR3 bases: TGCAGTGCTAGATTGGGAGACAGGGGCAACGAGCAGTACTTC. Amino acid sequence: CSARLGDRGNEQYF.

This chain links TRBV25-1 with TRBJ2-7; D is tentatively TRBD1 or TRBD2 (7 bases each). CDR3 length: 18 residues. The ends were cut back, 4 bases at V and 3 bases at J, with 25 bases in the middle. Germline V gene sequence: CDR1 MGHDK, CDR2 SYGVNS. In DNA, the CDR3 is TGTGCCAGCAGTGGGGGGGGCAGTGGGGACAGATTAAACTACGAGCAGTACTTC. Its translation is CASSGGGSGDRLNYEQYF.

This clonotype was observed many times. The junction differs from germline at one of its ends, possibly a read error. The V gene is TRBV20-1, the J gene TRBJ2-1; 7 positions agree with TRBD2. The CDR3 extends over 15 amino acids. The germline CDR1 and CDR2 sequences are DFQATT and SNEGSKA (reference sequence). The CDR3 is CGARDIAGLYNEQFF. The DNA for the CDR3 is TGCGGTGCTAGAGACATAGCGGGCCTATACAATGAGCAGTTCTTC.

The rearrangement uses TRBV4-2 and TRBJ2-4; 10 nucleotides agree with TRBD1. Per the germline V gene, CDR1 is LGHNA and CDR2 is YNFKEQ. This CDR3 comprises 16 residues. Unmatched junction bases numbered 6, after V lost 5 bases and J lost 2 bases. CDR3 loop: CASSARTGGSKNIQYF. CDR3 bases: TGTGCCAGCAGCGCTCGGACAGGGGGTTCCAAAAACATTCAGTACTTC.

The chain is built from TRBV12-5 and TRBJ1-2, with a weak D call TRBD1 (5 bases). CDR3 size: 12 residues. Trimming removed 6 bases from V and 2 bases from J, with 7 bases in between. CDR1 and CDR2 (germline): LGHNT, FRNRAP. The CDR3 is CASGRGNYGYTF. DNA for the CDR3: TGTGCTAGTGGCCGGGGGAACTATGGCTACACCTTC. The full variable domain, with the rest looked up from reference TRBV12-5 and TRBJ1-2, is DARVTQTPRHKVTEMGQEVTMRCQPILGHNTVFWYRQTMMQGLELLAYFRNRAPLDDSGMPKDRFSAEMPDATLATLKIQPSEPRDSAVYFCASGRGNYGYTFGSGTRLTVV.

This clonotype came up once. V gene TRBV15 combines with J gene TRBJ1-2; D unclear. V lost 0 bases, J lost 2 bases, and 7 bases lay in between. Looked up from germline, CDR1 is LNHNV and CDR2 is YYDKDF (reference sequence). The CDR3 has 14 amino acids. DNA for the CDR3: TGTGCCACCAGCAGAGAGGGCGGAAACTATGGCTACACCTTC. Translation: CATSREGGNYGYTF.

The chain recombines TRBV7-2 with TRBJ2-5, with D unresolved. Trimming shortened V by 5 bases and J by 5 bases, and 9 bases separated the two germline ends. Germline CDR1 is SGHTA and CDR2 is FQGNSA. CDR3 size: 12 residues. CDR3 coding DNA: TGTGCCAGCAGCCCCCCTTGGGAGACCCAGTACTTC. The encoded protein is CASSPPWETQYF.